Below are 27 T cell receptor beta chains sequenced from a single sample in a study of CD8+ T cells in alopecia areata. cDNA reverse transcribed from extracted RNA served as the sequencing template. Measured with immunoSEQ multiplex PCR; TCRdb has only the in-frame clones, and not every one. The table includes about 100,000 clones, about 40% detected once. Described treatment: oral pan-JAK inhibitor, 5-10 mg twice daily. Sequences were derived from CD8+ T cells sorted from blood, sampled at week 24, from a patient treated with tofacitinib. The origin of the receptors is a human donor with alopecia areata.

The chain couples TRBV9 to TRBJ2-4; TRBD2 is a possible D gene (6 bases). Trimming cost V 3 bases and J 7 bases, with 11 bases left between them. Germline-derived CDR1 and CDR2 are SGDLS and YYNGEE. This CDR3 has 13 residues. The CDR3 sequence: CASSAREENIQYF. CDR3 sequence (DNA): TGTGCCAGCAGCGCCAGGGAGGAGAACATTCAGTACTTC.

This chain connects TRBV29-1 to TRBJ2-3; D is possibly TRBD1 or TRBD2 (5 bases each). The V and J ends lost 0 bases and 2 bases respectively, with 18 bases between them. Germline lookup yields CDR1 SQVTM and CDR2 ANQGSEA. This CDR3 is 17 amino acids long. The CDR3 DNA reads as TGCAGCGTTGAAGATCGGCTAGAGGGGAAAAACACAGATACGCAGTATTTT. This sequence encodes CSVEDRLEGKNTDTQYF.

The J gene is TRBJ2-7, the V gene TRBV4-2, with D perhaps TRBD1 (6 bases). The CDR3 is 15 residues long. V lost 5 bases and J lost 0, with 14 bases in between. Per germline, CDR1 LGHNA and CDR2 YNFKEQ. CDR3 loop: CASSFRTASSYEQYF. CDR3 DNA sequence: TGTGCCAGCAGCTTTAGGACAGCGAGCTCCTACGAGCAGTACTTC.

Only a few counts were recorded for this clone. The chain carries TRBV13 and TRBJ1-1, with TRBD1 matching 11 bases. Germline V CDR1 and CDR2: PRHDT, FYEKMQ (reference sequence). This CDR3 is built from 16 residues. V was clipped by 4 bases and J by 2 bases; unmatched bases: 6. CDR3 sequence: CASSSGQGGLNTEAFF. CDR3 bases: TGTGCCAGCAGCTCGGGACAGGGGGGACTAAACACTGAAGCTTTCTTT.

The rearrangement joins TRBV15 to TRBJ2-7; D is possibly TRBD1 (6 bases). The CDR3 contains 16 residues. Germline lookup yields CDR1 LNHNV and CDR2 YYDKDF (reference sequence). Trimming shortened V by 1 base and J by 5 bases, and 18 bases separated the two germline ends. The chain's CDR3 is CATSRVLDSYPHEQYF. CDR3 nucleotides: TGTGCCACCAGCAGAGTCCTGGACAGCTATCCCCACGAGCAGTACTTC.

This clone was counted between two and nine times. V gene TRBV4-1 combines with J gene TRBJ2-7; weak D call: TRBD2 (6 bases). Germline CDR1 MGHRA, CDR2 YSYEKL. Trimming left V 0 bases short and J 0 bases short, with 12 bases between. The CDR3 totals 16 residues. CDR3 residues: CASSQDLAQSSYEQYF. DNA for the CDR3: TGCGCCAGCAGCCAAGATCTAGCGCAAAGCTCCTACGAGCAGTACTTC.

The V call is TRBV28, the J call TRBJ2-7; 7 bases are a match to TRBD2. V gave up 3 bases and J gave up 1 base; unmatched junction bases: 6. This CDR3 is built from 15 residues. Germline V gives CDR1 MDHEN, CDR2 SYDVKM. CDR3 nucleotides: TGTGCCAGCAGTTTTGCACTAGCGAGGTCCTACGAGCAGTACTTC. Protein sequence: CASSFALARSYEQYF.

This rearrangement joins TRBV4-1 to TRBJ2-2, with unresolved D. The V end was cut by 1 base, the J end by 0 bases, with 9 bases between. This CDR3 has 16 amino acids. CDR1 MGHRA and CDR2 YSYEKL come from the germline V gene. The CDR3 loop is CASSQVQLSNTGELFF. As DNA, the CDR3 is TGCGCCAGCAGCCAAGTACAACTGTCGAACACCGGGGAGCTGTTTTTT.

The genes are TRBV2 and TRBJ1-1; tentative D call: TRBD1 (5 bases). Germline V gene sequence: CDR1 SNHLY, CDR2 FYNNEI. Trimming stripped 6 bases from V and 4 bases from J, with 12 bases between. This CDR3 has 13 residues. CDR3 sequence (DNA): TGTGCCAGCAGCCTCGCGGGGGGCACTGAAGCTTTCTTT. It translates to CASSLAGGTEAFF.

This clone appeared a few times. This chain links TRBV4-2 with TRBJ2-5; 7 nucleotides agree with TRBD2. Germline CDR1 and CDR2: LGHNA and YNFKEQ. Trimming at V came to 9 bases and at J to 0 bases, leaving 13 bases not matched to a gene. This CDR3 contains 16 residues. The CDR3 DNA reads as TGTGCCAGTGCAGCCACCAGCGGGGCCTACCAAGAGACCCAGTACTTC. It encodes CASAATSGAYQETQYF.

The rearrangement links TRBV4-1 to TRBJ2-5, with TRBD2 identical over 10 bases. The CDR3 is 16 amino acids. V shed 4 bases, J shed 3 bases, and the junction held 8 bases outside the gene matches. Germline assignment: CDR1 MGHRA and CDR2 YSYEKL. CDR3 sequence (DNA): TGCGCCAGCAGCCCCGGGACTAGCGCCTTCGAAGAGACCCAGTACTTC. Translation gives CASSPGTSAFEETQYF.

This clone came up a few times. The chain uses TRBV7-9 and TRBJ1-4; 9 positions match TRBD1. From germline, CDR1 is SEHNR and CDR2 FQNEAQ (reference sequence). V dropped 5 bases and J dropped 4; count of bases not matched to a gene: 8. This CDR3 spans 16 amino acids. CDR3 sequence reads: CASSPRTGESNEKLFF. The CDR3 DNA follows: TGTGCCAGCAGCCCCAGGACAGGGGAGAGTAATGAAAAACTGTTTTTT. Full variable domain (missing parts from reference TRBV7-9 and TRBJ1-4): DTGVSQNPRHKITKRGQNVTFRCDPISEHNRLYWYRQTLGQGPEFLTYFQNEAQLEKSRLLSDRFSAERPKGSFSTLEIQRTEQGDSAMYLCASSPRTGESNEKLFFGSGTQLSVL.

Only a few counts were recorded for this clone. The J gene is TRBJ2-1, the V gene TRBV7-9; 14 bases are shared with TRBD2. The CDR3 contains 15 residues. V trimming: 7 bases; J trimming: 4 bases; junction bases outside the gene matches: 3. CDR1 is SEHNR and CDR2 is FQNEAQ in the germline V gene (reference sequence). CDR3 bases: TGTGCCAGCAAGACTAGCGGGAGGGATTACAATGAGCAGTTCTTC. This translates into CASKTSGRDYNEQFF.

This clone turned up a few times. The V call is TRBV10-3, the J call TRBJ2-1; TRBD2 aligns across 7 bases. Germline assignment: CDR1 ENHRY and CDR2 SYGVKD. The J segment lost 5 bases and the V segment lost 0 bases, leaving 10 bases of the junction unmatched. The CDR3 consists of 17 residues. The CDR3: CAISESLAALIDNEQFF. Written as DNA, the CDR3 is TGTGCCATCAGTGAGTCGCTAGCGGCCTTAATAGACAATGAGCAGTTCTTC.

This clone was detected a few times. The chain is built from TRBV7-9 and TRBJ2-5; the D gene is possibly TRBD1 (6 bases). There are 14 residues in the CDR3. Germline V gene lookup returns CDR1 SEHNR and CDR2 FQNEAQ (reference sequence). Trimming left V 1 base short and J 4 bases short, with 10 bases between. The CDR3 protein is CASSLVQGGETQYF. The DNA for the CDR3 is TGTGCCAGCAGCTTAGTTCAAGGGGGAGAGACCCAGTACTTC.

This clone has just a few counts. This sequence joins TRBV29-1 and TRBJ2-2; D might be TRBD1 (5 bases). CDR1 SQVTM and CDR2 ANQGSEA come from the germline V gene. The CDR3 is 11 amino acids. The V end was cut by 7 bases, the J end by 6 bases, with 9 bases between. CDR3 coding DNA: TGCAGCGCTATCAGGGCCGGGGAGCTGTTTTTT. Translating gives CSAIRAGELFF.

This chain connects TRBV7-9 to TRBJ1-1; unclear D gene. The germline V gene has CDR1 SEHNR and CDR2 FQNEAQ (reference sequence). The CDR3 totals 16 residues. V dropped 0 bases and J dropped 2 bases, with 13 bases sitting between them. CDR3 DNA: TGTGCCAGCAGCTTAGCGTCGGGTAGGGCAAACACTGAAGCTTTCTTT. It translates to CASSLASGRANTEAFF.

The rearrangement uses TRBV11-2 and TRBJ2-1, with 8 bases matching TRBD2. J lost 8 bases, V lost 1 base, and 19 bases had no gene match. There are 19 residues in the CDR3. Germline-derived CDR1 and CDR2 are SGHAT and FQNNGV. CDR3 bases: TGTGCCAGCAGCTTAGTGTCCCCCCGGGGGGGAGACCCTATGGATGAGCAGTTCTTC. Amino acids: CASSLVSPRGGDPMDEQFF.

The gene calls are TRBV27 and TRBJ2-1; D unclear. The CDR3 consists of 16 residues. V dropped 5 bases and J dropped 0 bases, with 14 bases sitting between them. Germline values: CDR1 MNHEY, CDR2 SMNVEV (reference sequence). CDR3 DNA sequence: TGTGCCAGCAGTCCCCTCCCATTGAGCTCCTACAATGAGCAGTTCTTC. This translates into CASSPLPLSSYNEQFF.

This chain connects TRBV7-6 to TRBJ2-2; TRBD2 aligns across 11 bases. Trimming took 5 bases from V and 10 from J; bases not matched to a gene: 27. The germline gives CDR1 SGHVS, CDR2 FNYEAQ. This CDR3 is 21 amino acids long. CDR3 amino acids: CASSLNTRPTPTGLAGVELFF. In DNA form, the CDR3 reads TGTGCCAGCAGCCTCAACACCCGGCCTACACCCACAGGACTAGCGGGCGTGGAGCTGTTTTTT.

The chain links TRBV25-1 to TRBJ1-5, with D maybe TRBD1 (5 bases). V gave up 8 bases and J gave up 0 bases, with 8 bases separating them. The length of the CDR3 is 13 residues. Germline CDR1 is MGHDK and CDR2 is SYGVNS. The CDR3 nucleotides read TGTGCCAGCCGAGGGGATAGCAATCAGCCCCAGCATTTT. Protein: CASRGDSNQPQHF.

This rearrangement joins TRBV7-9 to TRBJ2-7; 7 nucleotides match TRBD1. In germline, CDR1 is SEHNR, CDR2 FQNEAQ (reference sequence). The CDR3 contains 12 residues. Trimming took 2 bases from V and 10 from J; bases not matched to a gene: 5. CDR3 bases: TGTGCCAGCAGCTTAAGCACAGGGGACCAGTACTTC. Amino acid sequence: CASSLSTGDQYF.

The sample holds a few counts of this clone. This chain uses TRBV14 with TRBJ2-2, with TRBD2 identical over 9 bases. J lost 1 base, V lost 1 base, and 10 bases had no gene match. From germline, CDR1 is SGHDN and CDR2 FVKESK. CDR3 length: 19 amino acids. Written as DNA, the CDR3 is TGTGCCAGCAGCCAAGGCATGGGACTAGCATCCAGGAACACCGGGGAGCTGTTTTTT. Translating gives CASSQGMGLASRNTGELFF.

The chain has TRBV13 and TRBJ2-1; the match to TRBD2 covers 14 bases. Germline V gene lookup returns CDR1 PRHDT and CDR2 FYEKMQ (reference sequence). V shed 5 bases, J shed 15 bases, and the junction held 9 bases outside the gene matches. The CDR3 totals 14 residues. CDR3 sequence: CASSTPGLAGGPFF. CDR3 DNA: TGTGCCAGCAGCACCCCCGGACTAGCGGGAGGCCCGTTCTTC.

This clone was seen only a few times. This chain uses TRBV5-4 with TRBJ2-6, with 7 bases lining up with TRBD1. The V gene's germline CDR1 is SGHNT and CDR2 YYREEE (reference sequence). V was clipped by 4 bases and J by 0 bases; unmatched bases: 10. The CDR3 extends over 18 amino acids. CDR3 in DNA: TGTGCCAGCAGCCCATCCGGGACAGAGTCCTCTGGGGCCAACGTCCTGACTTTC. Translating gives CASSPSGTESSGANVLTF.

This clone has a single count. V and J are TRBV6-6 and TRBJ2-1, with 11 positions matching TRBD2. Looked up from germline, CDR1 is MNHNY and CDR2 is SVGAGI (reference sequence). The CDR3 is made up of 15 amino acids. Trimming removed 6 bases from V and 5 bases from J; junction bases left unmatched: 6. This CDR3 is CASRGSSGRNNEQFF. DNA for the CDR3: TGTGCCAGCAGGGGGTCTAGCGGGAGGAACAATGAGCAGTTCTTC.

This chain connects TRBV4-1 to TRBJ1-1; D is perhaps TRBD1 (5 bases). The germline V gene has CDR1 MGHRA and CDR2 YSYEKL. This CDR3 region has 15 residues. The V and J ends lost 3 bases and 1 base respectively, with 12 bases between them. The CDR3 loop is CASSQRDGENTEAFF. The CDR3 DNA follows: TGCGCCAGCAGCCAGCGGGACGGCGAGAACACTGAAGCTTTCTTT.